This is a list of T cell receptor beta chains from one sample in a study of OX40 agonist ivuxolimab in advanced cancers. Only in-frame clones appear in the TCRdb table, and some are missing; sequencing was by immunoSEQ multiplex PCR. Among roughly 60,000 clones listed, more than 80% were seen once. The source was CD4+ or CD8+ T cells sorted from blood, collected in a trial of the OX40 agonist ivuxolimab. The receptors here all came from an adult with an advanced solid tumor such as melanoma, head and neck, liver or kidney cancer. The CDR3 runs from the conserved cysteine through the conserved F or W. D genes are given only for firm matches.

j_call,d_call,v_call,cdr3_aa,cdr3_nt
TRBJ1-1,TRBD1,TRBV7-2,CASSLASGQGAGTEAFF,TGTGCCAGCAGCTTAGCGTCGGGACAGGGGGCGGGCACTGAAGCTTTCTTT
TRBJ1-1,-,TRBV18,CASSPVVNTEAFF,TGTGCCAGCTCACCAGTGGTGAACACTGAAGCTTTCTTT
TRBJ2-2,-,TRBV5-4,CASSLGRGAGTGELFF,TGTGCCAGCAGCTTGGGAAGGGGCGCCGGGACCGGGGAGCTGTTTTTT
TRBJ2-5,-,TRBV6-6,CASSLKKETQYF,TGTGCCAGCAGTTTGAAGAAAGAGACCCAGTACTTC
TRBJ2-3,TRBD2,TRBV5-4,CASSVRTSGNADTQYF,TGTGCCAGCAGCGTGCGGACTAGCGGGAATGCAGATACGCAGTATTTT
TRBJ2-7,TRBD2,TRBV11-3,CASSSAGGLAAIYEQYF,TGTGCCAGCAGCTCCGCAGGGGGACTAGCGGCAATTTACGAGCAGTACTTC
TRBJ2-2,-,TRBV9,CASSVAPWQGRTGELFF,TGTGCCAGCAGCGTAGCTCCTTGGCAGGGGAGGACCGGGGAGCTGTTTTTT
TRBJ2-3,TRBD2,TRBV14,CASSQDFAGVIDTQYF,TGTGCCAGCAGCCAAGATTTTGCGGGAGTTATAGATACGCAGTATTTT
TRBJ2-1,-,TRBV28,CASTQGRNEQFF,TGTGCCAGCACCCAGGGTAGGAATGAGCAGTTCTTC
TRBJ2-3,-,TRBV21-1,CASSFSPTDTQYF,TGTGCCAGCAGCTTCAGCCCCACAGATACGCAGTATTTT
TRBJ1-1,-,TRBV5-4,CASSLGLSMNTEAFF,TGTGCCAGCAGCTTGGGATTGAGCATGAACACTGAAGCTTTCTTT
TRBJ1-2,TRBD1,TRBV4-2,CASSQDSGTGSGYTF,TGTGCCAGCAGCCAAGATTCCGGGACAGGGAGCGGCTACACCTTC
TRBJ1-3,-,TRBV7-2,CASSLDRGNTIYF,TGTGCCAGCAGCTTAGACAGAGGAAACACCATATATTTT
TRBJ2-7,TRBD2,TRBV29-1,CSVLVRTSNEQYF,TGCAGCGTTTTAGTTCGGACTAGCAACGAGCAGTACTTC
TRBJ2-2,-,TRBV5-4,CASSVGRTGELFF,TGTGCCAGCAGTGTGGGTCGTACCGGGGAGCTGTTTTTT
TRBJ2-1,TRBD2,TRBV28,CASSKTSGRVEQFF,TGTGCCAGCAGTAAGACTAGCGGGAGGGTTGAGCAGTTCTTC
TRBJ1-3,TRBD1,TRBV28,CASIGGRQGFNTIYF,TGTGCCAGCATCGGGGGGAGACAGGGATTTAACACCATATATTTT
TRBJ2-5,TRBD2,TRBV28,CASSLHGLAGGAETQYF,TGTGCCAGCAGTTTACACGGACTAGCGGGAGGGGCGGAGACCCAGTACTTC
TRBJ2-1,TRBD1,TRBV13,CASSPDQGAGNEQFF,TGTGCCAGCAGCCCCGACCAGGGGGCAGGAAATGAGCAGTTCTTC
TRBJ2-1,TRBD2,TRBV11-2,CASSDSGRSSYNEQFF,TGTGCCAGCAGCGATAGCGGGAGGAGCTCCTACAATGAGCAGTTCTTC
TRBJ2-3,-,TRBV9,CASSARVNTDTQYF,TGTGCCAGCAGCGCAAGAGTTAACACAGATACGCAGTATTTT
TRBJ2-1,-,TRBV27,CASSLRASGTYNEQFF,TGTGCCAGCAGTTTAAGGGCCTCAGGCACCTACAATGAGCAGTTCTTC
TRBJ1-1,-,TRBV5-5,CASSPHSGYTEAFF,TGTGCCAGCAGCCCCCACTCGGGTTACACTGAAGCTTTCTTT
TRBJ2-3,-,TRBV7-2,CASSLGRARSSTDTQYF,TGTGCCAGCAGCTTAGGTAGGGCACGATCTAGCACAGATACGCAGTATTTT
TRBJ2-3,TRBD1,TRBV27,CASRNRGPDTQYF,TGTGCCAGCAGGAACAGGGGCCCCGATACGCAGTATTTT
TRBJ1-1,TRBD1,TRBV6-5,CASSKGQIMNTEAFF,TGTGCCAGCAGTAAGGGACAGATCATGAACACTGAAGCTTTCTTT
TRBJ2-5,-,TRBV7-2,CASSPRERLQETQYF,TGTGCCAGCAGCCCGAGAGAGAGGCTGCAAGAGACCCAGTACTTC
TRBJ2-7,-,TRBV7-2,CASSLGTAATYEQYF,TGTGCCAGCAGCTTAGGTACGGCTGCAACCTACGAGCAGTACTTC
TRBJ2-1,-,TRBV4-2,CASSHLGGEQFF,TGTGCCAGCAGCCATTTAGGGGGTGAGCAGTTCTTC
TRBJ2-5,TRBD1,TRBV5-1,CASSWRQGVYQETQYF,TGCGCCAGCAGCTGGAGACAGGGGGTCTATCAAGAGACCCAGTACTTC